The 9 T cell receptor beta chains below come from one sample, sequenced in a study of shared T cell receptors in the human thymus. Using immunoSEQ multiplex PCR, the repertoire was profiled, and TCRdb retains in-frame clones only, with some absent. The table includes 700,000 or so clones, approximately 83% detected once. This sample also appeared in a second study, on human thymus T cells.

Input material: thymocytes. The receptors stem from a girl under two years old with a congenital heart defect.

This rearrangement joins TRBV6-6 to TRBJ2-7; possibly TRBD1 for D (5 bases). CDR3 size: 14 residues. Germline V gene lookup returns CDR1 MNHNY and CDR2 SVGAGI (reference sequence). The ends were cut back, 6 bases at V and 3 bases at J, with 15 bases in the middle. In DNA form, the CDR3 reads TGTGCCAGCAGGCCAGGGTTGGAAAACTACGAGCAGTACTTC. It encodes CASRPGLENYEQYF.

V and J are TRBV9 and TRBJ1-2, with 10 positions matching TRBD1. The germline gives CDR1 SGDLS, CDR2 YYNGEE. The CDR3 runs to 16 residues. The V segment lost 3 bases and the J segment 6 bases; nucleotides outside the gene matches: 11. The chain's CDR3 is CASSGRRQGAGNGYTF. For the CDR3, the DNA is TGTGCCAGCAGCGGACGAAGACAGGGGGCTGGGAATGGCTACACCTTC.

This clone was recorded only once. The chain links TRBV15 to TRBJ1-1; D not resolved. Germline CDR1 and CDR2: LNHNV and YYDKDF (reference sequence). The CDR3 consists of 16 residues. V was cut by 1 base and J by 4 bases, with 16 bases left in between. The CDR3 DNA is TGTGCCACCAGCAGAGGCCCCCCCGGGATATTCACTGAAGCTTTCTTT. It is translated as CATSRGPPGIFTEAFF.

The chain combines TRBV27 with TRBJ1-6; D is possibly TRBD1 (6 bases). CDR1 is MNHEY and CDR2 is SMNVEV in the germline V gene (reference sequence). The length of the CDR3 is 13 residues. V was trimmed by 4 bases and J by 9 bases, leaving 10 bases between them. CDR3 loop: CASSSGARSPLHF. CDR3 coding DNA: TGTGCCAGCAGTTCAGGGGCGCGTTCACCCCTCCACTTT.

This clone was observed a few times. The CDR3, as DNA: TGTGCCAGCAGCTTAGGGGCTACCGGGACAGGGCAGAACACTGAAGCTTTCTTT. Its translation: CASSLGATGTGQNTEAFF. This chain links TRBV7-6 with TRBJ1-1, with 9 bases aligning to TRBD1. The CDR3 has 18 residues. Unmatched junction bases numbered 10, after V lost 1 base and J lost 1 base. Germline V gene lookup returns CDR1 SGHVS and CDR2 FNYEAQ.

The rearrangement joins TRBV5-4 to TRBJ1-2; weak D call: TRBD1 (6 bases). V dropped 4 bases and J dropped 5 bases, with 21 bases sitting between them. Germline assignment: CDR1 SGHNT and CDR2 YYREEE (reference sequence). This CDR3 contains 16 residues. CDR3 in DNA: TGTGCCAGCAGCCCCCTAACGCTCGACAGGCCGTATGGCTACACCTTC. It codes for CASSPLTLDRPYGYTF.

The chain couples TRBV10-3 to TRBJ1-1; unclear D gene. The CDR3 is 14 residues long. Germline values: CDR1 ENHRY, CDR2 SYGVKD. The V end was cut by 6 bases, the J end by 4 bases, with 15 bases between. CDR3 sequence (DNA): TGTGCCATCAGGTCTCGGGGAGAGGGCACTGAAGCTTTCTTT. As protein: CAIRSRGEGTEAFF.

As regards this clone: The sample carries other DNA sequences with the same CDR3. The rearrangement joins TRBV28 to TRBJ1-2; D perhaps matches TRBD1 (6 bases). Trimming pared 6 bases from V and 7 bases from J, leaving 27 bases between. The CDR3 has 17 residues. The germline gives CDR1 MDHEN, CDR2 SYDVKM. This chain's CDR3 is CASSSTNNPDRRIGYTF. CDR3 in DNA: TGTGCCAGCAGCTCCACCAACAATCCCGACAGGCGAATTGGCTACACCTTC.

The chain carries TRBV7-2 and TRBJ1-6, with 9 bases that match TRBD1. V was pared by 5 bases and J by 7 bases, with 9 bases of the junction left unmatched. The CDR3 is 16 amino acids. The germline CDR1 and CDR2 sequences are SGHTA and FQGNSA. This chain's CDR3 is CASSDGTGSCNSPLHF. In DNA form, the CDR3 reads TGTGCCAGCAGCGACGGGACAGGGAGTTGCAATTCACCCCTCCACTTT. Full variable domain (rest looked up from reference TRBV7-2 and TRBJ1-6): GAGVSQSPSNKVTEKGKDVELRCDPISGHTALYWYRQSLGQGLEFLIYFQGNSAPDKSGLPSDRFSAERTGGSVSTLTIQRTQQEDSAVYLCASSDGTGSCNSPLHFGNGTRLTVT.